This T cell receptor beta chain comes out of a study of T cells in Graves' hyperthyroidism and ophthalmopathy. The overall study: Blood was drawn when the patient was first diagnosed and still untreated.

Amplification targeted TCR beta CDR3 regions from RNA transcripts. The HTBI set primed first-round TCR CDR3 RT-PCR. TCRdb passed the multiplex PCR reads through MiXCR, listing each CDR3 protein once. The table has approximately 400,000 distinct CDR3 sequences, 15% to 17% seen once. V was clipped by 6 bases and J by 1 base; unmatched bases: 7. The CDR3 runs 14 residues. CDR1 is DFQATT and CDR2 is SNEGSKA in the germline V gene (reference sequence). This clonotype has at least ten counts. The genes are TRBV20-1 and TRBJ2-7; TRBD2 agrees at 9 bases. The sequence derives from a woman aged 18 to 35 with Graves' hyperthyroidism. The source material was blood. CDR3 amino acids: CSADRLAESYEQYF. DNA of the CDR3: TGCAGTGCGGATCGACTAGCGGAGTCCTACGAGCAGTACTTC.